Listed here are 10 T cell receptor beta chains from one sample, sequenced in a study of blood T cell repertoires in COVID-19. The repertoire was sequenced with immunoSEQ multiplex PCR; TCRdb's copy has only in-frame clones and lacks some. The sample lists 350,000 to 450,000 clones; more than 70% were seen once. The sample taken for sequencing was peripheral blood. Receptors originate from a man aged 35-49 years with acute or convalescent COVID-19.

The CDR3 DNA sequence: TGTGCCAGCAGCCAAGGAGCAGCGGGAACCTACAATGAGCAGTTCTTC. Residues: CASSQGAAGTYNEQFF. The V call is TRBV14, the J call TRBJ2-1; 7 bases are shared with TRBD2. The CDR3 is 16 residues long. Germline CDR1 is SGHDN and CDR2 is FVKESK. J gave up 2 bases and V 1 base, and 5 bases lay outside the gene matches.

The V and J genes are TRBV4-1 and TRBJ1-1; D gene ambiguous. With 1 base removed from V and 1 base from J, the gap between germline ends came to 13 bases. Germline V gene sequence: CDR1 MGHRA, CDR2 YSYEKL. CDR3 length equals 16 residues. CDR3 sequence reads: CASSQGFGSRNTEAFF. CDR3 nucleotide sequence: TGCGCCAGCAGCCAAGGGTTCGGGTCGAGGAACACTGAAGCTTTCTTT.

The chain combines TRBV9 with TRBJ2-7, with 7 bases that match TRBD1. The CDR3 runs to 12 residues. The germline V gene encodes CDR1 SGDLS and CDR2 YYNGEE. The V gene end was trimmed by 3 bases and the J gene end by 5 bases; junction bases not matched to a gene: 2. The CDR3 coding sequence is TGTGCCAGCAGCGCTACAGGGGACGAGCAGTACTTC. It is translated as CASSATGDEQYF.

The V and J genes are TRBV7-9 and TRBJ2-7; TRBD1 aligns across 7 bases. V shed 5 bases, J shed 3 bases, and the junction held 10 bases outside the gene matches. From germline, CDR1 is SEHNR and CDR2 FQNEAQ (reference sequence). This CDR3 is built from 15 residues. CDR3 sequence reads: CASSPTTRGSYEQYF. CDR3 nucleotide sequence: TGTGCCAGCAGCCCAACAACCAGGGGGAGCTACGAGCAGTACTTC.

The V and J genes are TRBV28 and TRBJ2-7; 10 bases are a match to TRBD1. Germline-derived CDR1 and CDR2 are MDHEN and SYDVKM. The CDR3 length is 15 residues. V lost 2 bases to trimming and J lost 5 bases; unmatched junction nucleotides: 6. The CDR3 loop is CASSLAGTGAHEQYF. The DNA of the CDR3 is TGTGCCAGCAGTTTAGCCGGGACAGGGGCTCACGAGCAGTACTTC.

The chain employs TRBV27 and TRBJ1-6; D is unresolved. Looked up from germline, CDR1 is MNHEY and CDR2 is SMNVEV (reference sequence). This CDR3 comprises 14 residues. Trimming took off 2 bases at V and 10 bases at J, with 12 bases between the two ends. CDR3 sequence: CASSLGRFKSPLHF. CDR3 sequence (DNA): TGTGCCAGCAGTTTAGGTCGGTTTAAGTCACCCCTCCACTTT.

The J gene is TRBJ1-4, the V gene TRBV5-4, with D perhaps matching TRBD1 (5 bases). Germline V gene sequence: CDR1 SGHNT, CDR2 YYREEE (reference sequence). The V and J ends lost 4 bases and 0 bases respectively, with 16 bases between them. CDR3 length equals 17 residues. The CDR3 is CASSRGGRGTTNEKLFF. Here the CDR3 DNA reads TGTGCCAGCAGCCGCGGAGGGAGGGGCACAACTAATGAAAAACTGTTTTTT.

This chain joins TRBV30 and TRBJ1-1, with D possibly matching TRBD1 (5 bases). The CDR3 is 14 residues long. From germline, CDR1 is GTSNPN and CDR2 SVGIG (reference sequence). V dropped 2 bases and J dropped 5 bases, with 15 bases sitting between them. The CDR3 loop is CAWSRVHGGTEAFF. The CDR3 DNA sequence: TGTGCCTGGAGTCGAGTCCACGGGGGGACTGAAGCTTTCTTT.

The gene calls are TRBV6-2 or TRBV6-3 and TRBJ1-3, with D possibly matching TRBD1 (6 bases). The CDR3 consists of 16 residues. Germline CDR1 reads MNHEY; CDR2 reads SVGEGT. Trimming pared 2 bases from V and 0 bases from J, leaving 11 bases between. CDR3 bases: TGTGCCAGCAGTTACCCACAGGGAAGCTCTGGAAACACCATATATTTT. Its translation: CASSYPQGSSGNTIYF.

The J gene is TRBJ2-7, the V gene TRBV3-1 (or the pseudogene TRBV3-2); a possible D gene is TRBD2 (6 bases). The CDR3 consists of 15 residues. V lost 0 bases and J 2 bases, leaving 11 bases between the germline ends. Germline lookup yields CDR1 LGHDT and CDR2 YNNKEL (reference sequence). The CDR3 protein is CASSQERELTYEQYF. The DNA for the CDR3 is TGTGCCAGCAGCCAAGAACGGGAGTTAACCTACGAGCAGTACTTC.